A single sample is the source of the 5 T cell receptor beta chains below, sequenced in a study of blood T cell repertoires in COVID-19. Sequencing was performed with immunoSEQ multiplex PCR; in TCRdb, only in-frame clones are kept and a portion is missing. This sample has some 15,000 clones, with 85% to 90% found just once. Sequencing was performed on peripheral blood. These receptors were obtained from a human donor in a cohort sampled during active COVID-19.

The rearrangement links TRBV5-6 to TRBJ2-7, with 11 bases that match TRBD2. Germline V gives CDR1 SGHDT, CDR2 YYEEEE. V lost 0 bases and J lost 0; bases outside the gene matches: 2. The CDR3 has 16 residues. In DNA form, the CDR3 reads TGTGCCAGCAGCTTGGCTAGCGGGAGGAGCTCCTACGAGCAGTACTTC. It encodes CASSLASGRSSYEQYF.

The chain uses TRBV2 and TRBJ2-3, with D perhaps matching TRBD2 (6 bases). The CDR3 is made up of 14 amino acids. Germline V lookup: CDR1 SNHLY, CDR2 FYNNEI. V was cut by 1 base and J by 1 base, with 6 bases left in between. The CDR3 spells CASSEGRGTDTQYF. CDR3 DNA: TGTGCCAGCAGTGAAGGGAGGGGCACAGATACGCAGTATTTT.

This clone was counted only a few times. This chain uses TRBV7-3 with TRBJ1-1; TRBD1 aligns across 9 bases. Germline loops: CDR1 SGHTA, CDR2 FQGTGA. V shed 0 bases, J shed 0 bases, and the junction held 11 bases outside the gene matches. This CDR3 has 19 residues. CDR3 sequence (DNA): TGTGCCAGCAGCTTAACTTCTACGGACAGGGGACATTTGAACACTGAAGCTTTCTTT. It is translated as CASSLTSTDRGHLNTEAFF.

This clone showed up just once. This CDR3 is also generated by other DNA sequences in the sample. The rearrangement joins TRBV5-1 to TRBJ2-7; 10 nucleotides agree with TRBD1. The V gene end was trimmed by 0 bases and the J gene end by 3 bases; junction bases not matched to a gene: 0. CDR1 and CDR2 from the germline V gene are SGHRS and YFSETQ. The CDR3 spans 14 residues. CDR3 in amino acids: CASSLGTGGYEQYF. In nucleotides, the CDR3 is TGCGCCAGCAGCTTGGGGACAGGGGGCTACGAGCAGTACTTC.

The rearrangement links TRBV5-6 to TRBJ2-7, with 7 bases fitting TRBD1. J lost 3 bases, V lost 4 bases, and 1 base had no gene match. Looked up from germline, CDR1 is SGHDT and CDR2 is YYEEEE. There are 12 residues in the CDR3. As DNA, the CDR3 is TGTGCCAGCAGCCGGGACAGCTACGAGCAGTACTTC. Protein product: CASSRDSYEQYF.